A selection of T cell receptor beta chains follows, all from one sample in a study of blood T cell repertoires in COVID-19. TCRdb's copy holds only in-frame clones and misses some; the assay was immunoSEQ multiplex PCR. This sample carries fewer than 200,000 clones, approximately 80% of them seen once, and the ten largest clones take roughly 17%. The sequenced sample consisted of PBMCs or T cells enriched from blood (not recorded which). These receptors were collected from a woman aged 50 to 60 who had recovered from COVID-19. CDR3s include the opening cysteine and the closing phenylalanine or tryptophan. The D gene is left open where the match is weak. Clone size is not always given. Where it is, it says once, few, many or a class for expanded clones.

size	J	D	V	CDR3	DNA
.	TRBJ2-1	TRBD1	TRBV3-1/TRBV3-2	CASSQGGQPYNEQFF	TGTGCCAGCAGCCAAGGGGGACAGCCCTACAATGAGCAGTTCTTC
.	TRBJ2-1	.	TRBV19	CASSRGLTTYNEQFF	TGTGCCAGTAGTAGAGGACTCACCACCTACAATGAGCAGTTCTTC
few	TRBJ2-2	.	TRBV18	CASSPPFQGYTGELFF	TGTGCCAGCTCACCACCGTTTCAGGGATACACCGGGGAGCTGTTTTTT
.	TRBJ2-7	TRBD1	TRBV18	CASSRQGNPDEQYF	TGTGCCAGCTCACGACAGGGAAATCCCGACGAGCAGTACTTC
.	TRBJ2-7	.	TRBV18	CASSQMSGVSYEQYF	TGTGCCAGCTCCCAAATGTCGGGGGTCTCCTACGAGCAGTACTTC
few	TRBJ1-5	.	TRBV4-2	CASSQDDRGREPQHF	TGTGCCAGCAGCCAAGACGATAGGGGCAGGGAGCCCCAGCATTTT
.	TRBJ1-5	.	TRBV7-4	CASSLERNQPQHF	TGTGCCAGCAGCTTAGAACGGAATCAGCCCCAGCATTTT
few	TRBJ1-1	.	TRBV25-1	CASTLTGKVGAFF	TGTGCCAGCACTCTCACAGGGAAAGTCGGAGCTTTCTTT
.	TRBJ1-4	.	TRBV7-2	CASSRSTNEKLFF	TGTGCCAGCAGCCGGTCAACTAATGAAAAACTGTTTTTT
.	TRBJ1-1	TRBD1	TRBV2	CASRRTGNTEAFF	TGTGCCAGCAGAAGGACAGGGAACACTGAAGCTTTCTTT
.	TRBJ2-1	TRBD1	TRBV28	CASRNPGQGYNEQFF	TGTGCCAGCAGGAACCCGGGACAGGGTTACAATGAGCAGTTCTTC
.	TRBJ1-2	TRBD1	TRBV28	CASTRMGQLYGYTF	TGTGCCAGCACCCGAATGGGACAGCTGTATGGCTACACCTTC
.	TRBJ2-4	.	TRBV18	CASSPPASKNIQYF	TGTGCCAGCTCACCACCTGCCAGTAAAAACATTCAGTACTTC
.	TRBJ1-5	.	TRBV2	CAKGLGNQPQHF	TGTGCCAAGGGACTCGGCAATCAGCCCCAGCATTTT
.	TRBJ2-3	.	TRBV5-4	CASSLFSGAGTDTQYF	TGTGCCAGCAGCTTGTTCTCTGGAGCGGGCACAGATACGCAGTATTTT
.	TRBJ2-6	.	TRBV5-4	CASNNRGGSSGANVLTF	TGTGCCAGCAACAATAGGGGGGGATCAAGTGGGGCCAACGTCCTGACTTTC
.	TRBJ2-7	.	TRBV7-6	CASSLGGESEQYF	TGTGCCAGCAGCTTAGGAGGAGAATCCGAGCAGTACTTC
.	TRBJ1-6	.	TRBV5-5	CASSLTGDSPLHF	TGTGCCAGCAGCCTTACGGGAGATTCACCCCTCCACTTT
.	TRBJ2-1	.	TRBV18	CASSFASNEQFF	TGTGCCAGCTCATTTGCTAGTAATGAGCAGTTCTTC
once	TRBJ1-1	.	TRBV14	CASSQVDISAFF	TGTGCCAGCAGCCAAGTGGACATTTCGGCTTTCTTT
.	TRBJ2-7	TRBD1	TRBV19	CASSKEGTDSYEQYF	TGTGCCAGTAGTAAGGAAGGGACAGACTCCTACGAGCAGTACTTC
.	TRBJ2-3	TRBD2	TRBV30	CAWRGAGTTTDTQYF	TGTGCCTGGAGGGGAGCGGGGACGACCACAGATACGCAGTATTTT
.	TRBJ2-7	TRBD2	TRBV6-1	CASSEGGAGSLQYF	TGTGCCAGCAGTGAAGGGGGAGCGGGATCTTTGCAGTACTTC
.	TRBJ2-2	TRBD2	TRBV7-9	CASSPSGSHTGELFF	TGTGCCAGCAGCCCAAGCGGGAGCCACACCGGGGAGCTGTTTTTT